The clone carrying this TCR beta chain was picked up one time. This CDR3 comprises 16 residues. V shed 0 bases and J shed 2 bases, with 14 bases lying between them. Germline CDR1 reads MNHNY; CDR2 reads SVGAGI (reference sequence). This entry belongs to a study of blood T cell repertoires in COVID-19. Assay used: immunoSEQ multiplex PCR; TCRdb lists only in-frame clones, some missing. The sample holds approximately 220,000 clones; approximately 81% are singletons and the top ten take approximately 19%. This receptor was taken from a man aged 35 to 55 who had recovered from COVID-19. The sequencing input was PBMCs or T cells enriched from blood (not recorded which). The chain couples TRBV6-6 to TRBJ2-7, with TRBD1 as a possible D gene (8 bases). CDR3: CASSYSTGGGPYEQYF. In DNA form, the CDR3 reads TGTGCCAGCAGTTACTCCACAGGGGGAGGGCCCTACGAGCAGTACTTC.